A single sample is the source of the 29 T cell receptor beta chains below, sequenced in a study of control samples from healthy donors and cancer patients. Generated by immunoSEQ multiplex PCR, the TCRdb table keeps only in-frame clones and is missing some. The sample lists more than 95,000 clones; roughly 92% were seen once. Sequencing was done on a sample of PBMCs. The receptor source for this set is a man older than 75 with head and neck cancer.

The rearrangement joins TRBV6-2 or TRBV6-3 to TRBJ2-5; 8 nucleotides match TRBD2. The CDR3 has 19 residues. Germline-derived CDR1 and CDR2 are MNHEY and SVGEGT. Losses at the gene ends were 2 bases for V and 4 bases for J; bases not matched to a gene: 18. CDR3 protein: CASSYARGGSGARGETQYF. The CDR3 bases are TGTGCCAGCAGTTACGCCCGGGGGGGGAGCGGGGCCCGGGGAGAGACCCAGTACTTC.

The rearrangement links TRBV14 to TRBJ2-5; D not certain. V lost 0 bases and J lost 7, with 9 bases in between. The CDR3 is 13 amino acids. Germline assignment: CDR1 SGHDN and CDR2 FVKESK. For the CDR3, the DNA is TGTGCCAGCAGCCAAGATTGGCGAGGGACCCAGTACTTC. Protein product: CASSQDWRGTQYF.

The chain links TRBV3-1 (or the pseudogene TRBV3-2) to TRBJ2-1, with 8 bases matching TRBD2. This CDR3 comprises 15 residues. Germline V gene sequence: CDR1 LGHDT, CDR2 YNNKEL (reference sequence). After removal of 1 base from V and 9 bases from J, the junction contained 8 bases not matched to a gene. The CDR3 loop reads CASSQGGGRISEQFF. The CDR3 DNA follows: TGTGCCAGCAGCCAAGGGGGCGGGAGGATTAGTGAGCAGTTCTTC.

The V gene is TRBV6-1, the J gene TRBJ2-5, with TRBD2 as a possible D gene (6 bases). V was cut by 4 bases and J by 5 bases, with 20 bases left in between. There are 16 residues in the CDR3. Germline lookup yields CDR1 MNHNS and CDR2 SASEGT. This chain's CDR3 is CASSVTVTRGLETQYF. The CDR3 nucleotides are TGTGCCAGCAGTGTGACGGTGACTAGAGGTTTGGAGACCCAGTACTTC.

The J gene is TRBJ1-3, the V gene TRBV18, with D uncertain. The CDR3 extends over 15 amino acids. Per the germline V gene, CDR1 is KGHSH and CDR2 is LQKENI. Trimming left V 3 bases short and J 0 bases short, with 9 bases between. In nucleotides, the CDR3 is TGTGCCAGCTCACCCTTGGATAGCTCTGGAAACACCATATATTTT. Translated, it gives CASSPLDSSGNTIYF.

The chain couples TRBV6-5 to TRBJ2-5; no firm D call. The germline CDR1 and CDR2 sequences are MNHEY and SVGAGI. V gave up 1 base and J gave up 5 bases, with 11 bases separating them. This CDR3 has 14 amino acids. The CDR3 coding sequence is TGTGCCAGCAGTTACTTAGGGCCTTGGGAGACCCAGTACTTC. Protein product: CASSYLGPWETQYF.

This clone was seen a single time. CDR3 nucleotides: TGTGCCAGCAGGGGAAGGCGGGGCGCCCCATCAGATACGCAGTATTTT. This codes for CASRGRRGAPSDTQYF. V gene TRBV25-1 combines with J gene TRBJ2-3; possibly TRBD2 for D (6 bases). Germline CDR1 reads MGHDK; CDR2 reads SYGVNS. This CDR3 spans 16 amino acids. Deletions cut 6 bases from V and 4 bases from J, with 20 bases between.

This chain connects TRBV15 to TRBJ2-3; 7 nucleotides agree with TRBD1. This CDR3 spans 12 amino acids. Germline lookup yields CDR1 LNHNV and CDR2 YYDKDF (reference sequence). Trimming cost V 6 bases and J 6 bases; bases outside gene matches: 3. CDR3 coding DNA: TGTGCCACCAGTACGACAGGGGATACGCAGTATTTT. Amino acids: CATSTTGDTQYF.

The chain is built from TRBV10-1 and TRBJ2-1; maybe TRBD2 (5 bases). CDR3 size: 16 residues. Trimming left V 0 bases short and J 9 bases short, with 18 bases between. Germline V gives CDR1 WNHNN, CDR2 SYGVQD (reference sequence). CDR3 region: CASSESAGVWISEQFF. The CDR3 nucleotides are TGCGCCAGCAGTGAGTCGGCCGGGGTATGGATCAGTGAGCAGTTCTTC.

V is TRBV3-1 (or the pseudogene TRBV3-2) and J is TRBJ2-2, with 10 bases fitting TRBD1. J gave up 6 bases and V 2 bases, and 9 bases lay outside the gene matches. CDR3 length: 17 amino acids. In germline, CDR1 is LGHDT, CDR2 YNNKEL (reference sequence). In DNA form, the CDR3 reads TGTGCCAGCAGCCAAAGGGGACCGGGACAGGGGCCCGGGGAGCTGTTTTTT. Translation: CASSQRGPGQGPGELFF.

This CDR3 is CASSPRGRKETQYF. The CDR3 region has the DNA TGTGCCAGCAGCCCGCGAGGCCGGAAGGAGACCCAGTACTTC. This chain links TRBV7-2 with TRBJ2-5, with D uncertain. From germline, CDR1 is SGHTA and CDR2 FQGNSA. CDR3 length: 14 residues. The germline V and J ends were trimmed by 5 bases and 5 bases, with 15 bases remaining between them.

V usage is TRBV7-9 and J usage is TRBJ1-2, with TRBD1 as a possible D gene (5 bases). Germline lookup yields CDR1 SEHNR and CDR2 FQNEAQ (reference sequence). The CDR3 length is 13 residues. The V end was cut by 3 bases, the J end by 4 bases, with 9 bases between. The DNA of the CDR3 is TGTGCCAGCAGCTTCGGACAAGGCTATGGCTACACCTTC. Translated, it gives CASSFGQGYGYTF.

The chain couples TRBV5-6 to TRBJ1-4, with a tentative D call TRBD1 (6 bases). Germline V gene sequence: CDR1 SGHDT, CDR2 YYEEEE. The CDR3 has 15 amino acids. V lost 0 bases to trimming and J lost 4 bases, with 10 bases between them. The CDR3 is CASSLGQANNEKLFF. The CDR3 region has the DNA TGTGCCAGCAGCTTGGGACAGGCTAATAATGAAAAACTGTTTTTT.

V usage is TRBV6-5 and J usage is TRBJ1-4; D may be TRBD1 (5 bases). The CDR3 length is 12 residues. Germline V gives CDR1 MNHEY, CDR2 SVGAGI. V lost 8 bases, J lost 8 bases, and 12 bases lay in between. The CDR3 DNA sequence: TGTGCCAGCGGCAGGGTTTACGAAAAACTGTTTTTT. Protein sequence: CASGRVYEKLFF.

J is TRBJ2-5 and V is TRBV6-5; no clear D. The length of the CDR3 is 13 residues. Germline V CDR1 and CDR2: MNHEY, SVGAGI. The V and J ends lost 7 bases and 4 bases respectively, with 13 bases between them. The CDR3 loop is CASTQPAPETQYF. The CDR3 DNA sequence: TGTGCCAGCACCCAACCAGCCCCAGAGACCCAGTACTTC.

The CDR3 region is CASSEGPPAFF. The CDR3 DNA sequence: TGTGCCAGCAGCGAGGGACCTCCAGCTTTCTTT. V gene TRBV21-1 combines with J gene TRBJ1-1. TRBV21-1 is flagged as a pseudogene. The length of the CDR3 is 11 residues.

The rearrangement uses TRBV25-1 and TRBJ1-2, with D tentatively TRBD1 (6 bases). Germline assignment: CDR1 MGHDK and CDR2 SYGVNS. The CDR3 consists of 17 residues. V lost 2 bases and J lost 7, with 23 bases in between. The CDR3 nucleotides read TGTGCCAGCAGTGAAGGATCGTTGATAGGGGGTATCGCTGGCTACACCTTC. This sequence encodes CASSEGSLIGGIAGYTF.

The chain joins TRBV6-2 or TRBV6-3 to TRBJ2-7; 8 bases match TRBD2. J gave up 6 bases and V 2 bases, and 9 bases lay outside the gene matches. CDR1 is MNHEY and CDR2 is SVGEGT in the germline V gene. CDR3 size: 15 residues. The CDR3 sequence is CASSYEAGVGGEQYF. In DNA, the CDR3 is TGTGCCAGCAGTTACGAAGCGGGAGTTGGGGGCGAGCAGTACTTC.

This chain connects TRBV5-1 to TRBJ2-7; D may correspond to TRBD1 or TRBD2 (5 bases each). Looked up from germline, CDR1 is SGHRS and CDR2 is YFSETQ. The V end lost 9 bases, the J end lost 4 bases, and 17 bases lay between the germline ends. The CDR3 runs to 13 residues. The CDR3 region has the DNA TGCGCCATAAGAACCGGGACGGGTTACGAGCAGTACTTC. Amino acids: CAIRTGTGYEQYF.

The chain carries TRBV4-1 and TRBJ2-1; TRBD1 aligns across 9 bases. V lost 5 bases, J lost 8 bases, and 4 bases stayed unmatched. Germline V CDR1 and CDR2: MGHRA, YSYEKL. The length of the CDR3 is 13 residues. CDR3 bases: TGCGCCAGCAGCTACCGGGACAGGGATGAGCAGTTCTTC. Its translation: CASSYRDRDEQFF.

DNA of the CDR3: TGTGCCACCAGCAGAGGCTTTGCGAGGCCGGGGGGAGAGACCCAGTACTTC. This gives the protein CATSRGFARPGGETQYF. The gene calls are TRBV15 and TRBJ2-5; TRBD2 aligns across 7 bases. The germline V gene encodes CDR1 LNHNV and CDR2 YYDKDF (reference sequence). The CDR3 has 17 amino acids. Trimming took 1 base from V and 4 from J; bases not matched to a gene: 12.

This clone appeared a single time. The genes are TRBV7-8 and TRBJ1-4, with D tentatively TRBD1 (5 bases). The CDR3 runs 15 residues. Germline lookup yields CDR1 SGHVS and CDR2 FQNEAQ. The V and J ends lost 2 bases and 8 bases respectively, with 15 bases between them. The CDR3 loop reads CASSLRPGRNEKLFF. The CDR3, as DNA: TGTGCCAGCAGCTTACGGCCAGGGAGAAACGAAAAACTGTTTTTT. Looking up the rest from reference TRBV7-8 and TRBJ1-4 gives the full variable domain: GAGVSQSPRYKVAKRGQDVALRCDPISGHVSLFWYQQALGQGPEFLTYFQNEAQLDKSGLPSDRFFAERPEGSVSTLKIQRTQQEDSAVYLCASSLRPGRNEKLFFGSGTQLSVL.

The chain employs TRBV7-9 and TRBJ1-1; the D gene is possibly TRBD1 (5 bases). V was cut by 1 base and J by 1 base, with 7 bases left in between. Germline loops: CDR1 SEHNR, CDR2 FQNEAQ (reference sequence). The CDR3 spans 14 residues. CDR3 amino acids: CASSLGQQNTEAFF. The DNA of the CDR3 is TGTGCCAGCAGCTTAGGACAGCAGAACACTGAAGCTTTCTTT.

The chain links TRBV18 to TRBJ1-2, with D possibly being TRBD1 (6 bases). The length of the CDR3 is 14 residues. V shed 2 bases and J shed 6 bases, with 13 bases lying between them. Germline V gene sequence: CDR1 KGHSH, CDR2 LQKENI. Here the CDR3 DNA reads TGTGCCAGCTCACCAAAACAGGGTGGGAATGGCTACACCTTC. This gives the protein CASSPKQGGNGYTF.

V and J are TRBV7-9 and TRBJ2-7; TRBD2 aligns across 9 bases. The V gene end was trimmed by 4 bases and the J gene end by 2 bases; junction bases not matched to a gene: 9. Germline-derived CDR1 and CDR2 are SEHNR and FQNEAQ (reference sequence). CDR3 length: 16 amino acids. The CDR3 region is CASSSLWREGAYEQYF. The CDR3 region has the DNA TGTGCCAGCAGCTCCCTTTGGCGGGAGGGCGCCTACGAGCAGTACTTC.

The rearrangement links TRBV11-2 to TRBJ2-2; unclear D gene. V was pared by 2 bases and J by 1 base, with 11 bases between. CDR1 is SGHAT, CDR2 FQNNGV, per germline. The CDR3 has 16 amino acids. CDR3 residues: CASSLMAPENTGELFF. CDR3 bases: TGTGCCAGCAGCTTAATGGCGCCGGAGAACACCGGGGAGCTGTTTTTT.

The chain couples TRBV7-9 to TRBJ1-2, with D unclear. The CDR3 extends over 13 amino acids. Trimming took off 8 bases at V and 3 bases at J, with 13 bases between the two ends. Germline-derived CDR1 and CDR2 are SEHNR and FQNEAQ (reference sequence). CDR3 nucleotides: TGTGCCAGCCATTCTGGGGTCTACTATGGCTACACCTTC. Translated, it gives CASHSGVYYGYTF. Together with reference TRBV7-9 and TRBJ1-2, the CDR3 gives the full variable domain: DTGVSQNPRHKITKRGQNVTFRCDPISEHNRLYWYRQTLGQGPEFLTYFQNEAQLEKSRLLSDRFSAERPKGSFSTLEIQRTEQGDSAMYLCASHSGVYYGYTFGSGTRLTVV.

This clone occurred a few times. The rearrangement uses TRBV30 and TRBJ2-5; a weak D match, TRBD1 (5 bases). Germline-derived CDR1 and CDR2 are GTSNPN and SVGIG (reference sequence). There are 13 residues in the CDR3. Deletions cut 0 bases from V and 5 bases from J, with 10 bases between. This CDR3 is CAWSVSGRETQYF. CDR3 bases: TGTGCCTGGAGTGTTTCAGGGCGGGAGACCCAGTACTTC.

The chain has TRBV3-1 (or the pseudogene TRBV3-2) and TRBJ1-3; D is possibly TRBD1 (5 bases). The length of the CDR3 is 14 residues. Looked up from germline, CDR1 is LGHDT and CDR2 is YNNKEL (reference sequence). Trimming cost V 6 bases and J 1 base, with 10 bases left between them. CDR3 residues: CASSWGGSGNTIYF. CDR3 nucleotides: TGTGCCAGCAGTTGGGGGGGGTCTGGAAACACCATATATTTT.